This entry lists 23 T cell receptor beta chains sequenced from one sample in a study of T cell changes during pregnancy in multiple sclerosis (dated by TCRdb to the late 2010s). The protocol used for the library was the immunoSEQ multiplex PCR assay. Not all clones reach the TCRdb copy of this immuneACCESS table, which keeps in-frame sequences only. Checked studies attribute under half of the gap to unresolved V genes and leave the rest unexplained. The table for this sample lists some 90,000 clones; 75% to 95% of them were counted only once. The top ten clonotypes cover more than 1.5% of the sample. Sequencing was performed on peripheral blood, taken after pregnancy. These receptors all come from a female donor in good health, enrolled as a control in a pregnancy study.

This chain joins TRBV30 and TRBJ1-1; no clear D. This CDR3 is built from 11 residues. V lost 0 bases, J lost 6 bases, and 5 bases lay in between. CDR1 and CDR2 (germline): GTSNPN, SVGIG (reference sequence). For the CDR3, the DNA is TGTGCCTGGAGTGTACGGGCTGAAGCTTTCTTT. Protein: CAWSVRAEAFF.

The chain combines TRBV29-1 with TRBJ2-5; D remains ambiguous. Germline CDR1 reads SQVTM; CDR2 reads ANQGSEA. Trimming pared 2 bases from V and 5 bases from J, leaving 12 bases between. This CDR3 has 13 amino acids. DNA for the CDR3: TGCAGCGTTGAATCCGCAGGTCTTGAGACCCAGTACTTC. As protein: CSVESAGLETQYF.

The chain's CDR3 is CASSPPGGNTEAFF. For the CDR3, the DNA is TGTGCCAGCAGCCCTCCCGGGGGGAACACTGAAGCTTTCTTT. This chain uses TRBV5-4 with TRBJ1-1; the D gene is possibly TRBD1 (5 bases). The CDR3 contains 14 residues. CDR1 is SGHNT and CDR2 is YYREEE in the germline V gene (reference sequence). Trimming pared 4 bases from V and 1 base from J, leaving 11 bases between.

This clone was recorded a few times. The rearrangement joins TRBV14 to TRBJ1-1, with D tentatively TRBD1 (5 bases). CDR3 length: 14 amino acids. From germline, CDR1 is SGHDN and CDR2 FVKESK. The V end lost 1 base, the J end lost 2 bases, and 8 bases lay between the germline ends. CDR3 sequence: CASSQGGANTEAFF. The CDR3 nucleotides are TGTGCCAGCAGCCAAGGTGGGGCTAACACTGAAGCTTTCTTT.

V gene TRBV27 combines with J gene TRBJ1-1, with 9 bases matching TRBD1. CDR3 length: 15 residues. With 0 bases clipped from V and 6 bases from J, the junction kept 5 bases outside the gene matches. Looked up from germline, CDR1 is MNHEY and CDR2 is SMNVEV (reference sequence). CDR3 in amino acids: CASSLSGTGTPEAFF. The CDR3 bases are TGTGCCAGCAGTTTATCTGGGACAGGGACCCCTGAAGCTTTCTTT.

The chain links TRBV7-2 to TRBJ2-3; perhaps TRBD1 as D (6 bases). V shed 5 bases and J shed 9 bases, with 15 bases lying between them. This CDR3 spans 13 amino acids. Germline values: CDR1 SGHTA, CDR2 FQGNSA. CDR3 coding DNA: TGTGCCAGCAGCATCAACGTAGGACAGACGCAGTATTTT. Translated: CASSINVGQTQYF.

The J gene is TRBJ2-7, the V gene TRBV5-8, with a possible D match to TRBD1 (5 bases). V was shortened by 1 base and J by 2 bases, with 16 bases between the two germline ends. The CDR3 runs 16 residues. CDR1 SGHTS and CDR2 YDEGEE come from the germline V gene. CDR3 loop: CASSLMKGFYTYEQYF. The CDR3 DNA reads TGTGCCAGCAGCTTGATGAAGGGGTTCTATACCTACGAGCAGTACTTC.

This chain joins TRBV5-1 and TRBJ1-6; 9 bases map to TRBD1. Looked up from germline, CDR1 is SGHRS and CDR2 is YFSETQ. With 7 bases clipped from V and 7 bases from J, the junction kept 12 bases outside the gene matches. The CDR3 contains 16 residues. The CDR3 region is CASENPGTGKNSPLHF. CDR3 in DNA: TGCGCCAGCGAGAACCCCGGGACAGGGAAGAATTCACCCCTCCACTTT.

Notes on this clone: Germline and junction disagree at one end, which may indicate a read error. The CDR3 DNA follows: TGTGCCAGCGGGTCTCAGGGGGTGGTGACCAAGTACTTC. Residues: CASGSQGVVTKYF. V is TRBV6-6 and J is TRBJ2-5, with 7 bases matching TRBD1. The germline V gene encodes CDR1 MNHNY and CDR2 SVGAGI (reference sequence). The CDR3 is 13 residues long.

V gene TRBV7-2 combines with J gene TRBJ2-7; TRBD2 matches at 8 bases. This CDR3 has 16 amino acids. The junction had 8 bases not matched to a gene; V was cut back by 2 bases and J by 2 bases. Germline V gene data show CDR1 as SGHTA and CDR2 as FQGNSA. CDR3 in DNA: TGTGCCAGCAGCTTAAACCCGACGGGAGGGGCCTACGAGCAGTACTTC. Translating gives CASSLNPTGGAYEQYF. The variable domain in full, with the rest retrieved from reference TRBV7-2 and TRBJ2-7, is GAGVSQSPSNKVTEKGKDVELRCDPISGHTALYWYRQSLGQGLEFLIYFQGNSAPDKSGLPSDRFSAERTGGSVSTLTIQRTQQEDSAVYLCASSLNPTGGAYEQYFGPGTRLTVT.

In DNA form, the CDR3 reads TGCGCCAGCAGCTGGCTGGGGGGTACTGAAGCTTTCTTT. This encodes CASSWLGGTEAFF. The chain joins TRBV5-1 to TRBJ1-1, with D possibly matching TRBD1 (5 bases). The CDR3 spans 13 residues. V was cut by 3 bases and J by 5 bases, with 11 bases left in between. Germline CDR1 is SGHRS and CDR2 is YFSETQ. Based on the CDR3 plus reference TRBV5-1 and TRBJ1-1, the full variable domain is KAGVTQTPRYLIKTRGQQVTLSCSPISGHRSVSWYQQTPGQGLQFLFEYFSETQRNKGNFPGRFSGRQFSNSRSEMNVSTLELGDSALYLCASSWLGGTEAFFGQGTRLTVV.

This clone turned up a few times. The chain has TRBV6-5 and TRBJ1-4, with D hard to call. This CDR3 is 10 amino acids long. Trimming removed 8 bases from V and 8 bases from J, with 6 bases in between. From germline, CDR1 is MNHEY and CDR2 SVGAGI. The CDR3 is CASGGEKLFF. CDR3 nucleotide sequence: TGTGCCAGCGGAGGGGAAAAACTGTTTTTT.

V usage is TRBV4-3 and J usage is TRBJ2-1, with 10 nucleotides matching TRBD2. J gave up 4 bases and V 0 bases, and 9 bases lay outside the gene matches. The CDR3 covers 18 residues. Germline-derived CDR1 and CDR2 are LGHNA and YSLEER. CDR3 DNA sequence: TGCGCCAGCAGCCAAGATAATTCCCTACTAGCGGGGTACAATGAGCAGTTCTTC. This codes for CASSQDNSLLAGYNEQFF.

The rearrangement uses TRBV11-1 and TRBJ2-2, with TRBD1 matching 7 bases. This CDR3 is 15 amino acids long. V lost 7 bases, J lost 1 base, and 6 bases stayed unmatched. CDR1 SGHAT and CDR2 FQDESV come from the germline V gene (reference sequence). The DNA of the CDR3 is TGTGCCAGCACTGCGAGACAGGGGAACACCGGGGAGCTGTTTTTT. This codes for CASTARQGNTGELFF.

The CDR3 nucleotides read TGTGCCAGCACAAGACAGGGAAACACTGAAGCTTTCTTT. Translating gives CASTRQGNTEAFF. V usage is TRBV9 and J usage is TRBJ1-1; 7 nucleotides agree with TRBD1. The CDR3 spans 13 residues. Trimming removed 6 bases from V and 2 bases from J; junction bases left unmatched: 4. Germline lookup yields CDR1 SGDLS and CDR2 YYNGEE.

V usage is TRBV10-3 and J usage is TRBJ2-2, with D possibly TRBD2 on 6 matching bases. Germline CDR1 and CDR2: ENHRY and SYGVKD. CDR3 size: 15 residues. Trimming pared 4 bases from V and 5 bases from J, leaving 14 bases between. CDR3 amino acids: CAISVIGAGTGELFF. CDR3 nucleotide sequence: TGTGCCATCAGTGTTATTGGGGCGGGGACCGGGGAGCTGTTTTTT.

V and J are TRBV7-2 and TRBJ2-7, with D possibly TRBD2 on 7 matching bases. V was cut by 0 bases and J by 6 bases, with 12 bases left in between. Per the germline V gene, CDR1 is SGHTA and CDR2 is FQGNSA. This CDR3 is built from 14 residues. The CDR3 coding sequence is TGTGCCAGCAGCTTAGCGGGGGGGCCTCTCGAGCAGTACTTC. Translation: CASSLAGGPLEQYF.

The rearrangement uses TRBV4-3 and TRBJ1-1; D possibly corresponds to TRBD1 (5 bases). V lost 0 bases and J 10 bases, leaving 9 bases between the germline ends. The CDR3 spans 12 residues. Germline CDR1 is LGHNA and CDR2 is YSLEER. The CDR3 protein is CASSQDGGTAFF. CDR3 bases: TGCGCCAGCAGCCAAGATGGCGGGACAGCTTTCTTT.

The chain couples TRBV2 to TRBJ2-2; D is ambiguous. Germline V lookup: CDR1 SNHLY, CDR2 FYNNEI. This CDR3 contains 13 residues. V gave up 7 bases and J gave up 6 bases, with 12 bases separating them. CDR3 bases: TGTGCCAGCAACCGTAATCTAGCCGGGGAGCTGTTTTTT. It translates to CASNRNLAGELFF.

The gene calls are TRBV7-8 and TRBJ1-6; perhaps TRBD1 as D (6 bases). Germline loops: CDR1 SGHVS, CDR2 FQNEAQ. Trimming cost V 5 bases and J 8 bases, with 22 bases left between them. This CDR3 is built from 17 residues. CDR3 protein: CASSEINRAYRYSPLHF. DNA of the CDR3: TGTGCCAGCAGCGAAATAAACAGGGCCTATCGCTATTCACCCCTCCACTTT.

The chain couples TRBV7-9 to TRBJ2-3; a weak D match, TRBD1 (6 bases). CDR1 SEHNR and CDR2 FQNEAQ come from the germline V gene (reference sequence). This CDR3 contains 15 residues. Trimming shortened V by 5 bases and J by 2 bases, and 14 bases separated the two germline ends. The CDR3 sequence is CASSARQVPTDTQYF. The CDR3 DNA reads TGTGCCAGCAGCGCCAGACAGGTTCCCACAGATACGCAGTATTTT.

The J gene is TRBJ2-3, the V gene TRBV5-5; 7 bases fit TRBD2. Germline assignment: CDR1 SGHKS and CDR2 YYEKEE (reference sequence). Trimming removed 0 bases from V and 4 bases from J; junction bases left unmatched: 8. CDR3 length equals 16 residues. The CDR3 DNA reads TGTGCCAGCAGCTTGGGTCAGCGGGGTTTCCCAGATACGCAGTATTTT. This codes for CASSLGQRGFPDTQYF.

This clone was found once. A junction boundary mismatches the germline segment, possibly from a read error. This chain joins TRBV7-7 and TRBJ2-3; possible D gene TRBD2, 6 bases. CDR3 size: 14 residues. The germline V gene encodes CDR1 SSHAT and CDR2 FNYEAQ (reference sequence). The CDR3 reads CASSPGLPTDTQYF. DNA for the CDR3: TGTGCTAGCAGCCCCGGACTACCCACAGATACGCAGTATTTT.